A selection of T cell receptor beta chains follows, all from one sample in a study of T-cell reconstitution after alpha-beta-depleted transplantation in children. TCRdb independently ran MiXCR on the PCR reads; one entry per CDR3 protein. In the table there are over 300,000 distinct CDR3 sequences, 10% of which are singletons. This specimen consisted of PBMCs from the stem cell graft donor, obtained from the stem cell graft. The source of these receptors is a human donor who donated a stem cell graft to a child with acute lymphoblastic leukemia. CDR3s leave out the opening cysteine and the closing phenylalanine or tryptophan. The D gene is left open where the match is weak. For some rows the clone size is stated as once, few or many, or as a class when expanded; others skip it.

. | . | TRBJ2-2 | TRBV4-2 | ASSPSGQSTGELF
. | . | TRBJ1-5 | TRBV5-6 | ASSYQGVGNQPQH
. | many | TRBJ2-1 | TRBV6-2/TRBV6-3 | ASTMGVPGEQF
. | . | TRBJ1-3 | TRBV7-2 | ASSLIDRLSGNTIY
TRBD2 | many | TRBJ2-5 | TRBV11-1 | ASSGSGETQY
. | . | TRBJ2-5 | TRBV7-2 | ASQATETQY
. | . | TRBJ2-7 | TRBV4-1 | ASSQAVGPRGEQY
TRBD1 | . | TRBJ2-7 | TRBV28 | ASSSTRGRVYEQY
. | . | TRBJ2-3 | TRBV7-9 | ASSLVPVSADTQY
. | . | TRBJ2-5 | TRBV7-9 | ASSLGSRLQETQY
TRBD1 | few | TRBJ1-4 | TRBV20-1 | SARDRRGAREKLF
. | many | TRBJ2-1 | TRBV4-2 | ASSQAGPYNEQF
. | once | TRBJ2-1 | TRBV7-3 | ASSLTSRALSDHEQF
TRBD2 | . | TRBJ2-1 | TRBV28 | ASSPPSARAGVRGNEQF
. | . | TRBJ2-7 | TRBV29-1 | SVEDLYEQY
TRBD2 | . | TRBJ2-3 | TRBV7-2 | ASSFLASGMDTQY
TRBD1 | few | TRBJ1-5 | TRBV27 | ASSSMDRGRNQPQH
TRBD1 | . | TRBJ1-2 | TRBV7-9 | ASSLEGAGGYT
. | . | TRBJ1-1 | TRBV4-3 | ASSQDWGTAEAF
TRBD2 | few | TRBJ2-7 | TRBV7-2 | ASSFTGPTSDEQY
TRBD1 | . | TRBJ2-1 | TRBV5-1 | ASSGLQGNYNEQF
. | few | TRBJ2-1 | TRBV12-3/TRBV12-4 | ASSSDTVSYNEQF
. | many | TRBJ2-1 | TRBV7-2 | ASSETSALQF
TRBD1 | . | TRBJ1-1 | TRBV12-3/TRBV12-4 | ASSNRTGPVNTEAF
. | . | TRBJ2-1 | TRBV20-1 | SARGRGARGRNEQF
. | many | TRBJ2-1 | TRBV5-5 | ASRLVVPHEQF
TRBD1 | . | TRBJ2-7 | TRBV20-1 | SASPPGGRSSYEQY
. | few | TRBJ2-7 | TRBV12-3/TRBV12-4 | ASSLELALDEQY
. | many | TRBJ2-3 | TRBV5-1 | ASSLLGFTDTQY
. | few | TRBJ2-2 | TRBV29-1 | SVDRTGELF
. | . | TRBJ2-7 | TRBV29-1 | SVSTLLSYEQY
. | few | TRBJ2-1 | TRBV14 | ASSPDRLKQF
. | few | TRBJ2-3 | TRBV12-3/TRBV12-4 | ASSLDSASTDTQY
. | many | TRBJ1-5 | TRBV28 | ASSSGYHQPQH
. | . | TRBJ2-1 | TRBV5-6 | ASSFGIEGEDSANQF
. | few | TRBJ1-2 | TRBV7-9 | ASSFGGGGYT
. | few | TRBJ1-2 | TRBV12-3/TRBV12-4 | ASSRLGQGYGYT
. | few | TRBJ2-1 | TRBV27 | ASSPHRLESYNEQF
. | . | TRBJ1-2 | TRBV4-3 | ASSQGEGLGYT
TRBD2 | . | TRBJ2-7 | TRBV9 | ASSSPGLAGPGIKEQY
. | few | TRBJ2-7 | TRBV12-3/TRBV12-4 | ASRVSGATKHAQY
. | . | TRBJ2-1 | TRBV5-8 | ASSFPGLFVNEQF